The T cell receptor beta chain under discussion was sequenced for a study of immune cell composition in non-small cell lung cancer. Study outcomes and limitations: Dominant in vivo tumour-associated clones were not shown to share tumour-reactive sequences. Approximately 79% of squamous and around 34% of adenocarcinoma cases had tumour-associated clones >0.5%. Lung adenocarcinomas had lower top 10 clone scores and clonality than squamous tumours.

The data were produced by immunoSEQ multiplex PCR, yet TCRdb's version contains in-frame clones alone and is incomplete. The sample has approximately 13,000 clones, around 85% seen once. Comments on this clone: Its antigen is not identified.

Germline V gene lookup returns CDR1 SGDLS and CDR2 YYNGEE. Trimming cost V 4 bases and J 0 bases; bases outside gene matches: 4. The length of the CDR3 is 16 residues. Genomic DNA came from frozen unsorted single-cell suspensions. This TCR came from a human donor with non-small cell lung cancer. The chain links TRBV9 to TRBJ2-6; 7 bases match TRBD1. Input material: lung tumor tissue. The CDR3 loop is CASSRTGDSGANVLTF. As DNA, the CDR3 is TGTGCCAGCAGCCGGACAGGCGACTCTGGGGCCAACGTCCTGACTTTC.